This passage covers 9 T cell receptor beta chains from one sample sequenced in a study of T-cell reconstitution after alpha-beta-depleted transplantation in children. Researchers prepared the TCRbeta library using unique molecular identifiers, the study reports. TCRdb reprocessed the PCR reads via MiXCR and lists one record per CDR3 protein. The table records hundreds of thousands of distinct CDR3 sequences, over 9.5% of them present only once. The sequences come from PBMCs from the stem cell graft donor, collected from the stem cell graft. The receptors here all came from a human donor who donated a stem cell graft to a child with acute myeloid leukemia.

This clonotype has just a few counts. The V and J genes are TRBV29-1 and TRBJ1-1; a weak D match, TRBD1 (6 bases). CDR1 and CDR2 from the germline V gene are SQVTM and ANQGSEA. The CDR3 contains 13 residues. The germline V and J ends were trimmed by 8 bases and 0 bases, with 13 bases remaining between them. The CDR3 coding sequence is TGCAGCTTTGTAGGACAGATGAACACTGAAGCTTTCTTT. This translates into CSFVGQMNTEAFF. Full variable domain (remainder filled in from reference TRBV29-1 and TRBJ1-1): SAVISQKPSRDICQRGTSLTIQCQVDSQVTMMFWYRQQPGQSLTLIATANQGSEATYESGFVIDKFPISRPNLTFSTLTVSNMSPEDSSIYLCSFVGQMNTEAFFGQGTRLTVV.

This clonotype was counted a few times. The chain has TRBV20-1 and TRBJ1-2, with D possibly TRBD1 on 6 matching bases. The CDR3 loop spans 15 amino acids. V lost 0 bases to trimming and J lost 7 bases, with 18 bases between them. The germline CDR1 and CDR2 sequences are DFQATT and SNEGSKA (reference sequence). The CDR3 coding sequence is TGCAGTGCTAGAGATTTAACAGGGACTTATAGTGGCTACACCTTC. Translated, it gives CSARDLTGTYSGYTF.

The V and J genes are TRBV7-2 and TRBJ1-1; D uncertain. Trimming removed 3 bases from V and 4 bases from J, with 12 bases in between. This CDR3 is 14 amino acids long. From germline, CDR1 is SGHTA and CDR2 FQGNSA. CDR3 nucleotides: TGTGCCAGCAGCTTGATCAAGCTGGGCACTGAAGCTTTCTTT. As protein: CASSLIKLGTEAFF.

V and J are TRBV27 and TRBJ1-5; D is ambiguous. Germline V gives CDR1 MNHEY, CDR2 SMNVEV (reference sequence). V lost 2 bases and J 6 bases, leaving 11 bases between the germline ends. This CDR3 comprises 14 residues. The CDR3: CASSLVPLGQPQHF. The CDR3, as DNA: TGTGCCAGCAGTTTAGTACCGCTAGGTCAGCCCCAGCATTTT.

The chain couples TRBV29-1 to TRBJ2-7, with D perhaps matching TRBD1 (5 bases). V lost 3 bases and J lost 2, with 14 bases in between. This CDR3 has 14 amino acids. Looked up from germline, CDR1 is SQVTM and CDR2 is ANQGSEA. CDR3 residues: CSVEGPGKPYEQYF. The CDR3 DNA follows: TGCAGCGTTGAGGGCCCAGGGAAACCCTACGAGCAGTACTTC.

This clonotype has ten or more counts. The chain uses TRBV29-1 and TRBJ1-1; a possible D gene is TRBD1 (5 bases). Trimming took 4 bases from V and 0 from J, leaving 9 bases between them. CDR1 and CDR2 from the germline V gene are SQVTM and ANQGSEA. The length of the CDR3 is 13 residues. CDR3 region: CSVVGRLNTEAFF. DNA for the CDR3: TGCAGCGTTGTGGGACGGTTGAACACTGAAGCTTTCTTT.

The chain uses TRBV29-1 and TRBJ2-4; TRBD1 is a possible D gene (5 bases). The V gene's germline CDR1 is SQVTM and CDR2 ANQGSEA. The CDR3 is 13 amino acids. Trimming removed 6 bases from V and 5 bases from J, with 14 bases in between. The CDR3 DNA is TGCAGCGTAGCCGGCCCACAGGAAAACATTCAGTACTTC. Its translation is CSVAGPQENIQYF. Full variable domain (rest looked up from reference TRBV29-1 and TRBJ2-4): SAVISQKPSRDICQRGTSLTIQCQVDSQVTMMFWYRQQPGQSLTLIATANQGSEATYESGFVIDKFPISRPNLTFSTLTVSNMSPEDSSIYLCSVAGPQENIQYFGAGTRLSVL.

This clonotype was detected many times. The chain uses TRBV7-2 and TRBJ2-1, with TRBD2 as a possible D gene (7 bases). The CDR3 totals 16 residues. Germline CDR1 and CDR2: SGHTA and FQGNSA. The V end lost 1 base, the J end lost 2 bases, and 12 bases lay between the germline ends. For the CDR3, the DNA is TGTGCCAGCAGCTTAGAAGGGGGGGTCCCCTACAATGAGCAGTTCTTC. Translated, it gives CASSLEGGVPYNEQFF.

This clonotype was found many times. The V gene is TRBV20-1, the J gene TRBJ2-5, with 10 bases that match TRBD2. With 0 bases clipped from V and 3 bases from J, the junction kept 16 bases outside the gene matches. Germline V gives CDR1 DFQATT, CDR2 SNEGSKA (reference sequence). The CDR3 runs 19 residues. The CDR3 sequence is CSARDYPKSGRVNEETQYF. DNA for the CDR3: TGCAGTGCTAGAGATTACCCTAAAAGCGGGAGGGTTAACGAAGAGACCCAGTACTTC.